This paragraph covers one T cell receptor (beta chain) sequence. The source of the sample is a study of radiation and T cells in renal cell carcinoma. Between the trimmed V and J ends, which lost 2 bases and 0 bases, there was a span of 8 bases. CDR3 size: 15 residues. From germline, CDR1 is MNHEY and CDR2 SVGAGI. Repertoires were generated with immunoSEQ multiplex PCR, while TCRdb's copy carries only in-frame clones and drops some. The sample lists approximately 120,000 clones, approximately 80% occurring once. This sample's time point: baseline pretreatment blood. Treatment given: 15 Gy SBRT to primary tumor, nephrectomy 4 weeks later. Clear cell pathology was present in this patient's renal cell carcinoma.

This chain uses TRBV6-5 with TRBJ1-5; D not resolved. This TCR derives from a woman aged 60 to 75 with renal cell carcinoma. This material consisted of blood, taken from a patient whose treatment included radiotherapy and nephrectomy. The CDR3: CASSYGIYSNQPQHF. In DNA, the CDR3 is TGTGCCAGCAGTTACGGAATCTATAGCAATCAGCCCCAGCATTTT.